The 22 T cell receptor beta chains below were found in one sample sequenced in a study of T cells after yellow fever vaccination. A single record per CDR3 protein comes from TCRdb applying MiXCR to the 5' RACE reads. The sample lists hundreds of thousands of distinct CDR3 sequences; roughly 14% were seen once. The sample here was PBMCs, taken on the day of the yellow fever booster vaccination. The receptors here all came from a man aged 30-40 years who received the YFV17D yellow fever vaccine.

The chain employs TRBV5-1 and TRBJ1-1; TRBD1 might be the D (5 bases). Trimming pared 2 bases from V and 4 bases from J, leaving 15 bases between. Germline V gene data show CDR1 as SGHRS and CDR2 as YFSETQ. The CDR3 extends over 15 amino acids. CDR3 sequence: CASSFGREGSTEAFF. The CDR3 DNA follows: TGCGCCAGCAGCTTTGGCAGGGAGGGGAGCACTGAAGCTTTCTTT.

The chain is built from TRBV19 and TRBJ1-1; D gene unclear. V lost 5 bases and J lost 8, with 12 bases in between. CDR3 length: 12 residues. Germline CDR1 LNHDA, CDR2 SQIVND (reference sequence). As DNA, the CDR3 is TGTGCCAGTAGTCCCCGGACGGTAGAAGCTTTCTTT. This translates into CASSPRTVEAFF. Combining the CDR3 with reference TRBV19 and TRBJ1-1 gives the whole variable domain DGGITQSPKYLFRKEGQNVTLSCEQNLNHDAMYWYRQDPGQGLRLIYYSQIVNDFQKGDIAEGYSVSREKKESFPLTVTSAQKNPTAFYLCASSPRTVEAFFGQGTRLTVV.

This chain connects TRBV20-1 to TRBJ2-3; no definite D call. CDR3 length: 12 residues. V lost 6 bases, J lost 3 bases, and 10 bases lay in between. Germline lookup yields CDR1 DFQATT and CDR2 SNEGSKA (reference sequence). The CDR3 DNA sequence: TGCAGTGCGGCACTACTAACAGATACGCAGTATTTT. This codes for CSAALLTDTQYF.

The V call is TRBV20-1, the J call TRBJ1-5, with D maybe TRBD1 (5 bases). The CDR3 extends over 14 amino acids. Germline lookup yields CDR1 DFQATT and CDR2 SNEGSKA (reference sequence). V dropped 5 bases and J dropped 0 bases, with 11 bases sitting between them. The CDR3 protein is CSAGRGYSNQPQHF. Written as DNA, the CDR3 is TGCAGTGCTGGGAGGGGATATAGCAATCAGCCCCAGCATTTT.

This clonotype was recorded many times. This chain joins TRBV5-1 and TRBJ2-2; a possible D gene is TRBD1 (6 bases). Trimming cost V 1 base and J 2 bases, with 9 bases left between them. Germline loops: CDR1 SGHRS, CDR2 YFSETQ. The CDR3 is 15 amino acids. CDR3: CASSLTQGNTGELFF. Written as DNA, the CDR3 is TGCGCCAGCAGCTTGACACAGGGCAACACCGGGGAGCTGTTTTTT.

This clonotype has just a few counts. The chain combines TRBV25-1 with TRBJ2-6; 7 nucleotides line up with TRBD2. CDR1 MGHDK and CDR2 SYGVNS come from the germline V gene. V trimming: 7 bases; J trimming: 12 bases; junction bases outside the gene matches: 3. The CDR3 length is 11 residues. The DNA for the CDR3 is TGTGCCAGCACCCCGGGGGGCGTCCTGACTTTC. Translated, it gives CASTPGGVLTF.

This rearrangement joins TRBV29-1 to TRBJ2-4, with D possibly TRBD1 on 5 matching bases. The CDR3 is made up of 12 amino acids. CDR1 SQVTM and CDR2 ANQGSEA come from the germline V gene. Deletions cut 5 bases from V and 8 bases from J, with 13 bases between. The CDR3 DNA is TGCAGCGTTTCAGGGTCGTGGGACATTCAGTACTTC. It is translated as CSVSGSWDIQYF.

This clonotype was counted only a few times. The chain links TRBV13 to TRBJ2-1, with 11 bases lining up with TRBD2. The junction had 6 bases not matched to a gene; V was cut back by 6 bases and J by 8 bases. Germline V gene sequence: CDR1 PRHDT, CDR2 FYEKMQ (reference sequence). The CDR3 is 14 amino acids. CDR3 nucleotide sequence: TGTGCCAGCAGTAGCGGGAGGGCCTTTGATGAGCAGTTCTTC. Its protein product is CASSSGRAFDEQFF.

The chain joins TRBV5-1 to TRBJ2-7; 7 bases line up with TRBD1. V lost 4 bases and J lost 2; bases outside the gene matches: 9. Germline-derived CDR1 and CDR2 are SGHRS and YFSETQ. The CDR3 length is 15 residues. For the CDR3, the DNA is TGCGCCAGCAGCCCATCACCGGGACAGACCTACGAGCAGTACTTC. It codes for CASSPSPGQTYEQYF.

The chain joins TRBV5-1 to TRBJ2-2; 10 nucleotides agree with TRBD2. Germline V CDR1 and CDR2: SGHRS, YFSETQ. V trimming: 4 bases; J trimming: 1 base; junction bases outside the gene matches: 4. The CDR3 runs to 16 residues. The chain's CDR3 is CASSTRLAGNTGELFF. DNA for the CDR3: TGCGCCAGCAGCACTAGACTAGCGGGGAACACCGGGGAGCTGTTTTTT. Filled out from reference TRBV5-1 and TRBJ2-2, the complete variable domain reads KAGVTQTPRYLIKTRGQQVTLSCSPISGHRSVSWYQQTPGQGLQFLFEYFSETQRNKGNFPGRFSGRQFSNSRSEMNVSTLELGDSALYLCASSTRLAGNTGELFFGEGSRLTVL.

The CDR3 nucleotides are TGTGCCAGCAGCTTGGCCCCAGACTGGAACACTGAAGCTTTCTTT. Translating it yields CASSLAPDWNTEAFF. The chain joins TRBV5-4 to TRBJ1-1; D is unclear. The germline V gene has CDR1 SGHNT and CDR2 YYREEE (reference sequence). V lost 0 bases, J lost 1 base, and 10 bases lay in between. The CDR3 contains 15 residues.

This sequence joins TRBV29-1 and TRBJ2-7; TRBD2 matches at 12 bases. Germline V CDR1 and CDR2: SQVTM, ANQGSEA. The CDR3 loop spans 13 amino acids. V was pared by 6 bases and J by 8 bases, with 8 bases of the junction left unmatched. The CDR3 is CSVAGTSGYKQYF. In nucleotides, the CDR3 is TGCAGCGTCGCCGGGACTAGCGGGTATAAGCAGTACTTC.

The genes are TRBV30 and TRBJ1-5; perhaps TRBD1 as D (5 bases). V lost 2 bases to trimming and J lost 1 base, with 6 bases between them. The V gene's germline CDR1 is GTSNPN and CDR2 SVGIG (reference sequence). The CDR3 totals 13 residues. CDR3: CAWSRGSNQPQHF. The CDR3 DNA reads TGTGCCTGGAGTAGGGGAAGCAATCAGCCCCAGCATTTT.

This chain joins TRBV15 and TRBJ2-2; D uncertain. Trimming left V 5 bases short and J 4 bases short, with 8 bases between. The CDR3 extends over 13 amino acids. The germline CDR1 and CDR2 sequences are LNHNV and YYDKDF (reference sequence). The DNA for the CDR3 is TGTGCCACCAGCGGGCCCCGCACCGGGGAGCTGTTTTTT. Protein: CATSGPRTGELFF.

This chain's CDR3 is CSARGTGFNYGYTF. The CDR3 DNA reads as TGCAGTGCTAGAGGAACAGGGTTTAACTATGGCTACACCTTC. The J gene is TRBJ1-2, the V gene TRBV20-1; tentative D call: TRBD1 (6 bases). The CDR3 runs 14 residues. The V and J ends lost 1 base and 1 base respectively, with 10 bases between them. CDR1 is DFQATT, CDR2 SNEGSKA, per germline (reference sequence).

This clonotype was seen a few times. The chain uses TRBV5-1 and TRBJ1-2; D is ambiguous. CDR1 and CDR2 (germline): SGHRS, YFSETQ. V lost 1 base, J lost 7 bases, and 11 bases lay in between. The CDR3 runs 13 residues. The CDR3 loop is CASSLSGLSGYTF. CDR3 nucleotides: TGCGCCAGCAGCTTGAGCGGTTTGAGTGGCTACACCTTC.

This clonotype was picked up a small number of times. The chain is built from TRBV29-1 and TRBJ2-1; no reliable D call. This CDR3 spans 13 amino acids. Germline V gene lookup returns CDR1 SQVTM and CDR2 ANQGSEA. V lost 1 base and J 0 bases, leaving 4 bases between the germline ends. This chain's CDR3 is CSVEAFSYNEQFF. The CDR3 DNA follows: TGCAGCGTTGAAGCGTTCTCCTACAATGAGCAGTTCTTC.

In its sample, this clonotype was seen a few times. Compared with germline, one end of the junction differs, possibly owing to a read error. The J gene is TRBJ2-1, the V gene TRBV10-2, with D perhaps matching TRBD2 (6 bases). Germline V lookup: CDR1 WSHSY, CDR2 SAAADI. The CDR3 is 10 amino acids. The DNA for the CDR3 is TGCGCCAGCCATCTCGGGAGCGGGCTCTTC. Translated: CASHLGSGLF.

Only a few counts were recorded for this clonotype. The V call is TRBV27, the J call TRBJ2-2; D gene ambiguous. Trimming took 2 bases from V and 3 from J, leaving 7 bases between them. Germline V lookup: CDR1 MNHEY, CDR2 SMNVEV (reference sequence). The CDR3 has 14 residues. For the CDR3, the DNA is TGTGCCAGCAGTTTAAGGCTAGACACCGGGGAGCTGTTTTTT. Translation: CASSLRLDTGELFF.

This clonotype turned up a few times. This rearrangement joins TRBV5-8 to TRBJ1-6; 7 bases fit TRBD1. The junction had 9 bases not matched to a gene; V was cut back by 4 bases and J by 11 bases. The V gene's germline CDR1 is SGHTS and CDR2 YDEGEE. The CDR3 covers 14 residues. The CDR3 DNA reads TGTGCCAGCAGCACGGACAGGCGTAAGCCACCCCTCCACTTT. It codes for CASSTDRRKPPLHF.

The rearrangement joins TRBV7-6 to TRBJ2-5; 7 bases are shared with TRBD2. V was clipped by 5 bases and J by 4 bases; unmatched bases: 22. Germline V CDR1 and CDR2: SGHVS, FNYEAQ. CDR3 length equals 19 residues. The CDR3 loop reads CASSPDVLLAAVAAETQYF. CDR3 coding DNA: TGTGCCAGCAGCCCGGATGTCCTGCTAGCGGCGGTGGCGGCAGAGACCCAGTACTTC.

This clonotype was counted ten times or more. V usage is TRBV18 and J usage is TRBJ2-7, with D perhaps matching TRBD1 (6 bases). The CDR3 is 12 amino acids. The germline V gene has CDR1 KGHSH and CDR2 LQKENI. Trimming cost V 0 bases and J 7 bases, with 7 bases left between them. CDR3: CASSPPRGEQYF. CDR3 DNA: TGTGCCAGCTCACCACCTAGGGGGGAGCAGTACTTC.